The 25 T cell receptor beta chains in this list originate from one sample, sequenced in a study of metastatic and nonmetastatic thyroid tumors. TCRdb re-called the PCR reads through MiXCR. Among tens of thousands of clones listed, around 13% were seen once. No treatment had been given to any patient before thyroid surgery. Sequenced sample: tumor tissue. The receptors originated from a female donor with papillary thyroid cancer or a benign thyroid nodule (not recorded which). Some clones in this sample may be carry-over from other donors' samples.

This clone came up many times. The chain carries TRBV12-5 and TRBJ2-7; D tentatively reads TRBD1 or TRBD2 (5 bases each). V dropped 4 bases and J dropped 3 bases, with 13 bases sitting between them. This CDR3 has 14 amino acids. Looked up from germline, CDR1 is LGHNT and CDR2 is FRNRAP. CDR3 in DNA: TGTGCTAGTGGTTCAGACAGCGGACGCTACGAGCAGTACTTC. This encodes CASGSDSGRYEQYF.

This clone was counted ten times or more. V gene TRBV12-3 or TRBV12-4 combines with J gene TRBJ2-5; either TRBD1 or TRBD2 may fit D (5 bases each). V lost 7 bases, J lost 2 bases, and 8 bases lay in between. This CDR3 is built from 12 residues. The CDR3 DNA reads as TGTGCCAGCACCTGGGGGCAAGAGACCCAGTACTTC. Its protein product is CASTWGQETQYF.

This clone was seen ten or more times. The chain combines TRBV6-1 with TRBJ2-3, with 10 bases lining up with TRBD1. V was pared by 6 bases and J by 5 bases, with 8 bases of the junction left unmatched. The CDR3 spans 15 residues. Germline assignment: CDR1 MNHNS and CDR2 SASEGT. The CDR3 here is CASREGQGLGDTQYF. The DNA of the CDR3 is TGTGCCAGCAGGGAGGGACAGGGGTTAGGAGATACGCAGTATTTT.

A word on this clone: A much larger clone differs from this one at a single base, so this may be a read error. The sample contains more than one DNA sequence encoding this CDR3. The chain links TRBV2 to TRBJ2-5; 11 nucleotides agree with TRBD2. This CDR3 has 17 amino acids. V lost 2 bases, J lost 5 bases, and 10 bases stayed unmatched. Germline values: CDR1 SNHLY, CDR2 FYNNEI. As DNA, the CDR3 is TGTGCCAGCAGTGAATCTGTTAGCGGGAGGGCCTCGGAGACCCAGTACTTC. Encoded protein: CASSESVSGRASETQYF.

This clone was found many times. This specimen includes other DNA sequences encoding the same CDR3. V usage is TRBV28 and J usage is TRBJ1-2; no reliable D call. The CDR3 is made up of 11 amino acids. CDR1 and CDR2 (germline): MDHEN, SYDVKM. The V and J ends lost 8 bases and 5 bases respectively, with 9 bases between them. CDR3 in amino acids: CASGRGYGYTF. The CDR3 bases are TGTGCCAGCGGCCGGGGTTATGGCTACACCTTC.

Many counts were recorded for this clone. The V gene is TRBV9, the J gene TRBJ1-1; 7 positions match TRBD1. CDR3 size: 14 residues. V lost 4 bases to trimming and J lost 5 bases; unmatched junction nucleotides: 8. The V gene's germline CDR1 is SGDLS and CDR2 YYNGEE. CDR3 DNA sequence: TGTGCCAGCAGCCCACCGTCAGGGGGGACTGAAGCTTTCTTT. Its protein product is CASSPPSGGTEAFF.

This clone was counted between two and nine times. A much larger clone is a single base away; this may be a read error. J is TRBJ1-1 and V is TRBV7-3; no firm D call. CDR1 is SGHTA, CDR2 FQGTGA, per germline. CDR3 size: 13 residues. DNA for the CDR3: TGTGCCAGCAGCTTAACAGGGAACACTGAATCTTTCTTT. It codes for CASSLTGNTESFF.

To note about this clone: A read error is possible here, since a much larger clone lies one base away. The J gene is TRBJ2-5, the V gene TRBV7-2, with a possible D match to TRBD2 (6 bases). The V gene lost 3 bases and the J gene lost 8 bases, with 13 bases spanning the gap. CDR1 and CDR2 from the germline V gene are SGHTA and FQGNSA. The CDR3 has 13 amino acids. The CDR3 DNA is TGTGCCAGCAGCTTCGGGGGTCGAGATACCCAGTACTTC. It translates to CASSFGGRDTQYF.

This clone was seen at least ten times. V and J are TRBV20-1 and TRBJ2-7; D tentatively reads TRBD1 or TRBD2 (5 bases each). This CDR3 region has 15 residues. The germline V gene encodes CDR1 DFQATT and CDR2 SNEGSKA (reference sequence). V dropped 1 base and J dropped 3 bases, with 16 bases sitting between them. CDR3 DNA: TGCAGTGCTAGAGTGATTGGGGGTGTGGACTACGAGCAGTACTTC. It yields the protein CSARVIGGVDYEQYF.

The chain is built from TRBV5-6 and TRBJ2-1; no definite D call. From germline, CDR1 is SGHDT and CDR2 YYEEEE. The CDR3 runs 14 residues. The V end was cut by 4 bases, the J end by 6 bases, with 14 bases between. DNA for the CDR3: TGTGCCAGCAGCAACACCGTGACGCTCAATGAGCAGTTCTTC. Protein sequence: CASSNTVTLNEQFF.

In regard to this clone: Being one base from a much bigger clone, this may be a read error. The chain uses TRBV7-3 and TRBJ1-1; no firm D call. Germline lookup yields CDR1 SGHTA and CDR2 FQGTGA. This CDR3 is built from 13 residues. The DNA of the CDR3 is TGTGCCAGCAGCTTAACAGGGTGGACTGAAGATTTCTTT. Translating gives CASSLTGWTEDFF.

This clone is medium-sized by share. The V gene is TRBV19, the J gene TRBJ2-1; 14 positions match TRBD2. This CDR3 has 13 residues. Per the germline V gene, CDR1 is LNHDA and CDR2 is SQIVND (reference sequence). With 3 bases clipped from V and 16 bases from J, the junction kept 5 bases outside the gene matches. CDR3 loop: CASSMGTSGSGFF. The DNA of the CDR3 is TGTGCCAGTAGTATGGGGACTAGCGGGAGTGGATTCTTC.

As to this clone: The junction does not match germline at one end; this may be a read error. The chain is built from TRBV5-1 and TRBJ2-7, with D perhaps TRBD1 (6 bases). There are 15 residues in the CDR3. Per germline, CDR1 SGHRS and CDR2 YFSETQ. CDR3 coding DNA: TGCGCCAGTAGCTTTTCCGGGACACTCAATTCCGATCAGTACTTC. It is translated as CASSFSGTLNSDQYF. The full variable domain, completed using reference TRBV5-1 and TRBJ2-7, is KAGVTQTPRYLIKTRGQQVTLSCSPISGHRSVSWYQQTPGQGLQFLFEYFSETQRNKGNFPGRFSGRQFSNSRSEMNVSTLELGDSALYLCASSFSGTLNSDQYFGPGTRLTVT.

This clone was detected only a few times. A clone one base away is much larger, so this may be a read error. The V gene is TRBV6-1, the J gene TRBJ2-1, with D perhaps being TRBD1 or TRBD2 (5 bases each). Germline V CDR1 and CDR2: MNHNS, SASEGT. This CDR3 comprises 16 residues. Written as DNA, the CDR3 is TGTGCCGGCAGTGAAAGATTTGCAGGGACCGGGGATGAGCAGTTCTTC. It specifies CAGSERFAGTGDEQFF.

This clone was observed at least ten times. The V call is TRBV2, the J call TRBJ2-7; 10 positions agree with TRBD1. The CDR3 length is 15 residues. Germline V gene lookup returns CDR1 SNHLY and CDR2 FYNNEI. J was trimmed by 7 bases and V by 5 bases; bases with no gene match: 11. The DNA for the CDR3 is TGTGCCAGCAGTCTGACAGGGGGCCGGTTGGAAGAGCAGTACTTC. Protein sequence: CASSLTGGRLEEQYF.

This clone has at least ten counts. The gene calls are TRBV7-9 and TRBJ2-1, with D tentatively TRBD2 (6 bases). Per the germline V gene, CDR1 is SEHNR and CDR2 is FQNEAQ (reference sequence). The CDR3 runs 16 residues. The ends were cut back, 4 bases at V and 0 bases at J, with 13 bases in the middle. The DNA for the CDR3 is TGTGCCAGCAGCTCCCGACTGGGGGGCTCCTACAATGAGCAGTTCTTC. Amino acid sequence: CASSSRLGGSYNEQFF.

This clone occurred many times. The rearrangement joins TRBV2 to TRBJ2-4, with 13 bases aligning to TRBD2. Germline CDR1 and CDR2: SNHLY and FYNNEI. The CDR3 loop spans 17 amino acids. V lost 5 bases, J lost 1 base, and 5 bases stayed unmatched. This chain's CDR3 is CASSTQLAGGAKNIQYF. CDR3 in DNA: TGTGCCAGCAGTACCCAACTAGCGGGAGGGGCCAAAAACATTCAGTACTTC.

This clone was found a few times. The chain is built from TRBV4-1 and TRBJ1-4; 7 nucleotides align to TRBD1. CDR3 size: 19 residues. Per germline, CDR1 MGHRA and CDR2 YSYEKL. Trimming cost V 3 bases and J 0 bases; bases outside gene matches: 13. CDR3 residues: CASSQPTHRGSATNEKLFF. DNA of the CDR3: TGCGCCAGCAGCCAGCCCACTCACAGGGGATCTGCAACTAATGAAAAACTGTTTTTT.

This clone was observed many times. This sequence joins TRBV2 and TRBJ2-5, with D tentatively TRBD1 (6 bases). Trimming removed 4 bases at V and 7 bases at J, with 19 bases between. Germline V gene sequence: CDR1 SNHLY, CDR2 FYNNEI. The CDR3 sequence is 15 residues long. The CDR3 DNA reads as TGTGCCAGCAGTGGACGGGACATCCTCTGGGGGACCCAGTACTTC. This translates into CASSGRDILWGTQYF.

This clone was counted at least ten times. DNA of the CDR3: TGTGCCAGCAGTGAGGACCCGGGAAGTGAAAAACTGTTTTTT. Protein: CASSEDPGSEKLFF. The rearrangement joins TRBV2 to TRBJ1-4, with unresolved D. The CDR3 is 14 residues long. V lost 3 bases, J lost 7 bases, and 12 bases lay in between. CDR1 is SNHLY and CDR2 is FYNNEI in the germline V gene. The variable domain in full, completed from reference TRBV2 and TRBJ1-4, reads EPEVTQTPSHQVTQMGQEVILRCVPISNHLYFYWYRQILGQKVEFLVSFYNNEISEKSEIFDDQFSVERPDGSNFTLKIRSTKLEDSAMYFCASSEDPGSEKLFFGSGTQLSVL.

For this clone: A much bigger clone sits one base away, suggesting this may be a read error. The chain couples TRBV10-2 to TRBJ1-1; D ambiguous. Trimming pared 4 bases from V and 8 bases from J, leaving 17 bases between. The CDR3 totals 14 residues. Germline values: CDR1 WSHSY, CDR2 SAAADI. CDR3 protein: CASSALGREREAFF. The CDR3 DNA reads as TGCGCCAGCAGTGCTTTGGGCCGGGAAAGGGAAGCTTTCTTT.

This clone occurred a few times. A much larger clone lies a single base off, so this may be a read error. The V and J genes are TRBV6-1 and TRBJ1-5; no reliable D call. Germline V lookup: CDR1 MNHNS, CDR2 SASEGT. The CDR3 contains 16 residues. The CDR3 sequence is CASIEKGTFGNQPQHF. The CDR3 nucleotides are TGTGCCAGCATTGAAAAAGGAACGTTCGGCAATCAGCCCCAGCATTTT.

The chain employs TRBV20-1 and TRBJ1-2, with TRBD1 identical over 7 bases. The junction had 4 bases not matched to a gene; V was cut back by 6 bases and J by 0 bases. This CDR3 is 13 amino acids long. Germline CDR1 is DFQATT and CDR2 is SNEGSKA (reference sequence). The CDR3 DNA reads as TGCAGTGCCCAGGGGGGTACTAACTATGGCTACACCTTC. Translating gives CSAQGGTNYGYTF.

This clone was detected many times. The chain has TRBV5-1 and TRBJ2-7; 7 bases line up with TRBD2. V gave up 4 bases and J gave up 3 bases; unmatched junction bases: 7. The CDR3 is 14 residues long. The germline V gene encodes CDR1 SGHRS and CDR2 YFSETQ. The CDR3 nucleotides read TGCGCCAGCAGCCAGGGACTACGGGGCTACGAGCAGTACTTC. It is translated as CASSQGLRGYEQYF. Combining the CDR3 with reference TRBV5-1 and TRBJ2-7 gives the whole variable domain KAGVTQTPRYLIKTRGQQVTLSCSPISGHRSVSWYQQTPGQGLQFLFEYFSETQRNKGNFPGRFSGRQFSNSRSEMNVSTLELGDSALYLCASSQGLRGYEQYFGPGTRLTVT.

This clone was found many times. The CDR3 sequence: CASTRREGSQPQHF. DNA for the CDR3: TGTGCCAGTACCCGGAGGGAGGGGAGTCAGCCCCAGCATTTT. J is TRBJ1-5 and V is TRBV19, with a possible D match to TRBD1 (5 bases). V was pared by 7 bases and J by 6 bases, with 16 bases between. The CDR3 is 14 residues long. Germline values: CDR1 LNHDA, CDR2 SQIVND (reference sequence).